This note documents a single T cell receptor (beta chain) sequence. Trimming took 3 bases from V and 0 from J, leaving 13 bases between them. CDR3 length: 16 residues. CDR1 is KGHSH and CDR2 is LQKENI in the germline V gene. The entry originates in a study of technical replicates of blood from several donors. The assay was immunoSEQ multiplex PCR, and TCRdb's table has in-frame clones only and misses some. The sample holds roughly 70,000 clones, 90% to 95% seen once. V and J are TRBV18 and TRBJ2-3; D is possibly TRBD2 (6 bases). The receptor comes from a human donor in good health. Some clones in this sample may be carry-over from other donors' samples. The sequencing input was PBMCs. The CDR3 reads CASSPGSGSSTDTQYF. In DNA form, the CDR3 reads TGTGCCAGCTCACCGGGTAGCGGTTCTAGCACAGATACGCAGTATTTT.